The 29 T cell receptor beta chains presented below share a single source sample, sequenced in a study of shared clonotypes between healthy human individuals (dated by TCRdb to 2020 to 2022). CD8 naive samples were CD45RO-negative cells positively selected for CCR7, giving a CD45RA+CCR7+ population that excluded TemRA cells. The library was obtained by the immunoSEQ multiplex PCR assay. TCRdb provides this immuneACCESS table in a form limited to in-frame rearrangements. Some clones are lacking; in checked studies, under half of them reflect an unresolved V gene, and why the rest are absent is not known. The sample records millions of clones, approximately 94% of which are singletons. More than 1.5% of the sample rests with the top ten. The sequenced material came from naive CD8+ T cells from PBMCs. The sample's cell subset or site label is to be understood as: CD45RA+CCR7+. These receptor sequences come from a man between 18 and 35 years old in good health. Some clones in this sample may be carry-over from other donors' samples.

The chain recombines TRBV9 with TRBJ1-4, with 7 bases matching TRBD1. Germline V gene sequence: CDR1 SGDLS, CDR2 YYNGEE. CDR3 size: 15 residues. Unmatched junction bases numbered 7, after V lost 4 bases and J lost 4 bases. The CDR3 spells CASSQGGAINEKLFF. The DNA for the CDR3 is TGTGCCAGCAGCCAGGGGGGAGCCATTAATGAAAAACTGTTTTTT.

CDR3 bases: TGTGCCAGCTCACCAGGGAGACACACAGATACGCAGTATTTT. It yields the protein CASSPGRHTDTQYF. The rearrangement joins TRBV18 to TRBJ2-3; D may be TRBD2 (5 bases). The CDR3 has 14 amino acids. Trimming removed 2 bases at V and 2 bases at J, with 8 bases between. CDR1 is KGHSH, CDR2 LQKENI, per germline. The full variable domain, its missing parts supplied by reference TRBV18 and TRBJ2-3, is NAGVMQNPRHLVRRRGQEARLRCSPMKGHSHVYWYRQLPEEGLKFMVYLQKENIIDESGMPKERFSAEFPKEGPSILRIQQVVRGDSAAYFCASSPGRHTDTQYFGPGTRLTVL.

The chain carries TRBV7-2 and TRBJ2-7; 14 nucleotides match TRBD2. CDR3 length equals 15 residues. V dropped 5 bases and J dropped 4; count of bases not matched to a gene: 4. Per germline, CDR1 SGHTA and CDR2 FQGNSA. CDR3 loop: CASSRTSGRIYEQYF. The CDR3, as DNA: TGTGCCAGCAGCAGGACTAGCGGGAGGATTTACGAGCAGTACTTC.

The chain is built from TRBV4-3 and TRBJ2-3; perhaps D is TRBD1 or TRBD2 (5 bases each). Deletions cut 5 bases from V and 4 bases from J, with 22 bases between. The CDR3 spans 17 residues. Germline lookup yields CDR1 LGHNA and CDR2 YSLEER. DNA for the CDR3: TGCGCCAGCAGCGAAGGGGTGGGACGCCAGGGACCAGATACGCAGTATTTT. This codes for CASSEGVGRQGPDTQYF.

The rearrangement links TRBV6-1 to TRBJ2-4; either TRBD1 or TRBD2 may supply D (5 bases each). This CDR3 spans 16 amino acids. The germline V and J ends were trimmed by 2 bases and 0 bases, with 11 bases remaining between them. CDR1 MNHNS and CDR2 SASEGT come from the germline V gene. The CDR3 DNA follows: TGTGCCAGCAGTGAAAGGTGGGGGATAGCCAAAAACATTCAGTACTTC. Its protein is CASSERWGIAKNIQYF.

The CDR3 spells CASSYSGAFYEQYF. The CDR3 nucleotides read TGTGCCAGCAGTTACTCGGGGGCCTTCTACGAGCAGTACTTC. This chain joins TRBV6-6 and TRBJ2-7, with D possibly being TRBD1 (6 bases). The CDR3 sequence is 14 residues long. Per germline, CDR1 MNHNY and CDR2 SVGAGI (reference sequence). V shed 0 bases and J shed 3 bases, with 9 bases lying between them.

The sample holds one count of this clone. The rearrangement links TRBV7-9 to TRBJ2-2; D is perhaps TRBD1 or TRBD2 (5 bases each). The V gene's germline CDR1 is SEHNR and CDR2 FQNEAQ (reference sequence). Trimming cost V 8 bases and J 7 bases, with 17 bases left between them. The CDR3 totals 14 residues. The CDR3 DNA is TGTGCCAGCGCCCCGGGACCCACGTACGGGGAGCTGTTTTTT. The encoded protein is CASAPGPTYGELFF.

This rearrangement joins TRBV12-5 to TRBJ2-4; 8 bases fit TRBD1. J was trimmed by 6 bases and V by 7 bases; bases with no gene match: 5. CDR1 and CDR2 from the germline V gene are LGHNT and FRNRAP. The CDR3 extends over 13 amino acids. Here the CDR3 DNA reads TGTGCTAGTGCCCCGGACAGGGCAAACATTCAGTACTTC. Residues: CASAPDRANIQYF.

This clone was picked up one time. This chain uses TRBV4-1 with TRBJ2-7; TRBD1 matches at 8 bases. J was trimmed by 5 bases and V by 8 bases; bases with no gene match: 11. Germline V CDR1 and CDR2: MGHRA, YSYEKL. The CDR3 runs to 14 residues. CDR3 amino acids: CASRGQGLYHEQYF. CDR3 DNA: TGCGCCAGCCGCGGACAGGGACTCTATCACGAGCAGTACTTC.

With regard to this clone: A much larger clone is a single base away; this may be a read error. The genes are TRBV5-6 and TRBJ2-5; D is undetermined. The J call could be wrong; TRBJ2-7 is a better fit for the DNA end. The CDR3 has 11 amino acids. CDR1 SGHDT and CDR2 YYEEEE come from the germline V gene. CDR3 residues: CASSSSYEQYF. CDR3 coding DNA: TGTGCCAGCAGCTCCTCCTACGAGCAGTACTTC.

The chain recombines TRBV27 with TRBJ2-1, with 9 bases matching TRBD2. Germline V gives CDR1 MNHEY, CDR2 SMNVEV (reference sequence). The CDR3 extends over 14 amino acids. V trimming: 7 bases; J trimming: 6 bases; junction bases outside the gene matches: 7. CDR3 sequence (DNA): TGTGCCAGCAATAGCGGGGGAGGCCCCAATGAGCAGTTCTTC. It specifies CASNSGGGPNEQFF.

This clone occurred once. CDR3 loop: CASSPTGLDETQYF. As DNA, the CDR3 is TGTGCCAGCAGCCCGACCGGCCTTGACGAGACCCAGTACTTC. This chain uses TRBV5-5 with TRBJ2-5; no definite D call. Germline V lookup: CDR1 SGHKS, CDR2 YYEKEE (reference sequence). Trimming pared 4 bases from V and 5 bases from J, leaving 15 bases between. The CDR3 extends over 14 amino acids. Supplemented by reference TRBV5-5 and TRBJ2-5, the full variable domain reads DAGVTQSPTHLIKTRGQQVTLRCSPISGHKSVSWYQQVLGQGPQFIFQYYEKEERGRGNFPDRFSARQFPNYSSELNVNALLLGDSALYLCASSPTGLDETQYFGPGTRLLVL.

The chain combines TRBV4-1 with TRBJ2-4; D is unclear. This CDR3 spans 17 amino acids. V lost 1 base and J lost 1, with 14 bases in between. Germline CDR1 and CDR2: MGHRA and YSYEKL. CDR3 DNA sequence: TGCGCCAGCAGCCAAGGTCCCACATTGATGGCCAAAAACATTCAGTACTTC. It is translated as CASSQGPTLMAKNIQYF.

The chain employs TRBV28 and TRBJ2-7; 7 bases line up with TRBD2. The CDR3 consists of 14 residues. V shed 3 bases and J 6 bases; nucleotides not matched to a gene: 8. Germline CDR1 MDHEN, CDR2 SYDVKM. The CDR3 region is CASSFVAGVSEQYF. CDR3 sequence (DNA): TGTGCCAGCAGTTTTGTTGCGGGAGTCTCCGAGCAGTACTTC.

With regard to this clone: Different DNA sequences within this sample yield the same CDR3. CDR3 region: CASSLRQGRTDTQYF. In DNA form, the CDR3 reads TGTGCCAGCAGTTTAAGACAGGGCCGCACAGATACGCAGTATTTT. The chain uses TRBV27 and TRBJ2-3; TRBD1 matches 7 bases. The V and J ends lost 2 bases and 1 base, in that order; junction bases with no gene match: 3. The germline gives CDR1 MNHEY, CDR2 SMNVEV (reference sequence). The CDR3 totals 15 residues.

The V call is TRBV28, the J call TRBJ1-2, with TRBD1 identical over 10 bases. V lost 7 bases to trimming and J lost 0 bases; unmatched junction nucleotides: 5. This CDR3 has 15 amino acids. Germline V CDR1 and CDR2: MDHEN, SYDVKM. The CDR3, as DNA: TGTGCCAGCACCGGAGGACAGGGGGCTAACTATGGCTACACCTTC. Translation gives CASTGGQGANYGYTF.

The chain joins TRBV11-3 to TRBJ2-5, with 7 bases lining up with TRBD1. The junction had 6 bases not matched to a gene; V was cut back by 5 bases and J by 6 bases. The CDR3 loop spans 13 amino acids. The germline CDR1 and CDR2 sequences are SGHNT and YENEEA. The CDR3 bases are TGTGCCAGCAGCCTGGGACAGACCCAGACCCAGTACTTC. Translating it yields CASSLGQTQTQYF.

This rearrangement joins TRBV9 to TRBJ2-2; 11 bases map to TRBD2. Per germline, CDR1 SGDLS and CDR2 YYNGEE. The trim removed 1 base at V and 0 bases at J, leaving 2 bases unmatched. The CDR3 length is 17 residues. CDR3 region: CASSVPSGGSNTGELFF. The CDR3 coding sequence is TGTGCCAGCAGCGTACCTAGCGGGGGGTCGAACACCGGGGAGCTGTTTTTT.

This rearrangement joins TRBV27 to TRBJ1-5; no clear D gene. V lost 6 bases, J lost 0 bases, and 12 bases lay in between. This CDR3 region has 15 residues. In germline, CDR1 is MNHEY, CDR2 SMNVEV (reference sequence). CDR3 sequence reads: CASRPQPNSNQPQHF. The CDR3 bases are TGTGCCAGCAGGCCCCAGCCTAATAGCAATCAGCCCCAGCATTTT.

J is TRBJ2-7 and V is TRBV27; the D gene is possibly TRBD2 (7 bases). The V gene lost 2 bases and the J gene lost 0 bases, with 20 bases spanning the gap. Germline V CDR1 and CDR2: MNHEY, SMNVEV (reference sequence). CDR3 length equals 18 residues. This CDR3 reads CASSLLYGRGGHSYEQYF. The CDR3 coding sequence is TGTGCCAGCAGTTTACTATATGGAAGGGGGGGTCACTCCTACGAGCAGTACTTC.

CDR3 nucleotide sequence: TGTGCCATCAGGGGGACAGGTCCCACCGGGGAGCTGTTTTTT. As protein: CAIRGTGPTGELFF. The rearrangement links TRBV10-3 to TRBJ2-2, with TRBD1 identical over 8 bases. The germline V gene encodes CDR1 ENHRY and CDR2 SYGVKD. V gave up 6 bases and J gave up 4 bases; unmatched junction bases: 4. This CDR3 contains 14 residues.

The chain links TRBV11-2 to TRBJ2-1; no definite D call. Trimming shortened V by 5 bases and J by 0 bases, and 11 bases separated the two germline ends. This CDR3 is 15 amino acids long. Germline CDR1 is SGHAT and CDR2 is FQNNGV. The CDR3 reads CASSESLSSYNEQFF. For the CDR3, the DNA is TGTGCCAGCAGCGAGTCCCTGAGCTCCTACAATGAGCAGTTCTTC.

This clone was recorded a few times. This chain uses TRBV27 with TRBJ1-1; no firm D call. CDR3 length equals 14 residues. Per the germline V gene, CDR1 is MNHEY and CDR2 is SMNVEV (reference sequence). Trimming took off 5 bases at V and 5 bases at J, with 15 bases between the two ends. The CDR3: CASSPSPRETEAFF. CDR3 bases: TGTGCCAGCAGTCCCTCCCCAAGGGAAACTGAAGCTTTCTTT.

The rearrangement links TRBV27 to TRBJ1-1; 7 bases are shared with TRBD1. CDR3 length equals 13 residues. CDR1 MNHEY and CDR2 SMNVEV come from the germline V gene (reference sequence). V shed 5 bases, J shed 8 bases, and the junction held 8 bases outside the gene matches. Here the CDR3 DNA reads TGTGCCAGCAGTATCGACAGGGCTGTCGAAGCTTTCTTT. It yields the protein CASSIDRAVEAFF.

The chain is built from TRBV2 and TRBJ1-4; D is ambiguous. CDR1 SNHLY and CDR2 FYNNEI come from the germline V gene. There are 17 residues in the CDR3. Trimming took 4 bases from V and 1 from J, leaving 16 bases between them. The CDR3 nucleotides read TGTGCCAGCAGTGGAGACCTGGGTCCAGGAACTAATGAAAAACTGTTTTTT. Its translation: CASSGDLGPGTNEKLFF.

The chain recombines TRBV6-1 with TRBJ2-5; D assignment may be TRBD1 or TRBD2 (5 bases each). This CDR3 contains 16 residues. V was pared by 5 bases and J by 1 base, with 17 bases between. Looked up from germline, CDR1 is MNHNS and CDR2 is SASEGT. The CDR3, as DNA: TGTGCCAGCAGTCAAGGGGTGGGGGTCCCCCAAGAGACCCAGTACTTC. This gives the protein CASSQGVGVPQETQYF.

This chain joins TRBV27 and TRBJ1-1; D remains unclear. The length of the CDR3 is 15 residues. Per germline, CDR1 MNHEY and CDR2 SMNVEV (reference sequence). Trimming removed 0 bases at V and 5 bases at J, with 13 bases between. The CDR3 DNA reads as TGTGCCAGCAGTTTATCCCCCTCGAGGGAAACTGAAGCTTTCTTT. Residues: CASSLSPSRETEAFF.

The chain employs TRBV19 and TRBJ1-1; unclear D gene. V shed 3 bases and J shed 3 bases, with 11 bases lying between them. CDR3 length: 14 residues. Germline CDR1 reads LNHDA; CDR2 reads SQIVND (reference sequence). The CDR3 bases are TGTGCCAGTAGTATGAGGAGGGAGGACACTGAAGCTTTCTTT. Its protein is CASSMRREDTEAFF.

This chain's CDR3 is CASRPGVGGTEAFF. CDR3 DNA: TGTGCCAGCAGACCAGGGGTCGGGGGCACTGAAGCTTTCTTT. The chain recombines TRBV27 with TRBJ1-1, with D possibly matching TRBD1 (6 bases). This CDR3 is 14 amino acids long. In germline, CDR1 is MNHEY, CDR2 SMNVEV (reference sequence). V was cut by 6 bases and J by 4 bases, with 15 bases left in between.